Each of the 5 T cell receptor beta chains below was sequenced from the same sample in a study of blood T cell repertoires in COVID-19. Sequencing used immunoSEQ multiplex PCR; TCRdb keeps in-frame clones, though not all of them. Counted here are about 60,000 clones, around 92% occurring once; the ten biggest clones make up 2% to 2.5%. Specimen: peripheral blood. The receptor set was obtained from a man aged 55 to 69 with acute or convalescent COVID-19.

This rearrangement joins TRBV30 to TRBJ2-7; 7 bases are a match to TRBD1. This CDR3 has 13 residues. Per germline, CDR1 GTSNPN and CDR2 SVGIG (reference sequence). J was trimmed by 6 bases and V by 2 bases; bases with no gene match: 7. This CDR3 is CAWSTDRDGEQYF. CDR3 nucleotide sequence: TGTGCCTGGAGTACTGACAGGGACGGCGAGCAGTACTTC.

V usage is TRBV19 and J usage is TRBJ1-5, with unresolved D. There are 13 residues in the CDR3. Germline V gene lookup returns CDR1 LNHDA and CDR2 SQIVND (reference sequence). Between the trimmed V and J ends, which lost 3 bases and 4 bases, there was a span of 7 bases. This chain's CDR3 is CASSITGNQPQHF. DNA for the CDR3: TGTGCCAGTAGTATCACGGGAAATCAGCCCCAGCATTTT. The full variable domain, in which reference TRBV19 and TRBJ1-5 provide the parts outside the CDR3, is DGGITQSPKYLFRKEGQNVTLSCEQNLNHDAMYWYRQDPGQGLRLIYYSQIVNDFQKGDIAEGYSVSREKKESFPLTVTSAQKNPTAFYLCASSITGNQPQHFGDGTRLSIL.

V gene TRBV6-2 or TRBV6-3 combines with J gene TRBJ2-2; 7 nucleotides match TRBD1. The CDR3 sequence is 14 residues long. Germline V gene data show CDR1 as MNHEY and CDR2 as SVGEGT. V lost 2 bases, J lost 8 bases, and 5 bases stayed unmatched. The CDR3 DNA reads as TGTGCCAGCAGTTACGCAGGGGGACGGGGGGAGCTGTTTTTT. As protein: CASSYAGGRGELFF.

V gene TRBV5-1 combines with J gene TRBJ1-4, with D perhaps matching TRBD1 (5 bases). Germline values: CDR1 SGHRS, CDR2 YFSETQ. The CDR3 sequence is 14 residues long. V gave up 1 base and J gave up 8 bases, with 12 bases separating them. The CDR3 region has the DNA TGCGCCAGCAGCTTGCGTCAGGGCGAAGAAAAACTGTTTTTT. It codes for CASSLRQGEEKLFF.

This sequence joins TRBV11-3 and TRBJ2-5; 8 nucleotides align to TRBD2. The V gene's germline CDR1 is SGHNT and CDR2 YENEEA. Losses at the gene ends were 4 bases for V and 3 bases for J; bases not matched to a gene: 13. The CDR3 sequence is 17 residues long. The CDR3 nucleotides read TGTGCCAGCAGCTCAGTAGCATTCCGGGGGGGCGAAGAGACCCAGTACTTC. It codes for CASSSVAFRGGEETQYF.